The source of this T cell receptor beta chain is a study of shared clonotypes between healthy human individuals. Study-level points and caveats: Larger estimated richness was generally seen in naive subsets than in memory subsets. The study found lower generation probabilities in non-shared clonotypes than in those shared by all four donors.

A word on this clone: Antigen specificity is unknown.

The CDR3 is made up of 12 amino acids. V lost 2 bases, J lost 4 bases, and 9 bases lay in between. Germline-derived CDR1 and CDR2 are GTSNPN and SVGIG (reference sequence). Execution of the assay was at deep level. Clones were sequenced by immunoSEQ multiplex PCR, and TCRdb holds only the in-frame ones, with some missing. This table has about 2 million clones, roughly 94% appearing once. Naive CD8 cells comprised CD45RO-negative, CCR7-positively selected cells, excluding terminally differentiated effector memory CD45RA+ cells. The source material was naive CD8+ T cells sorted from blood. The source of this sequence is a man between 18 and 35 years old in good health. The J gene is TRBJ2-7, the V gene TRBV30; possible D gene TRBD2, 6 bases. CDR3: CAWSKTSYEQYF. CDR3 DNA: TGTGCCTGGAGTAAGACTAGTTACGAGCAGTACTTC.